A selection of T cell receptor beta chains follows, all from one sample in a study of CD8 T cells in ankylosing spondylitis. TCRdb re-analysed the 5' RACE reads in MiXCR, keeping a single row per CDR3 protein. The repertoire consists of 700,000 or so distinct CDR3 sequences, with around 19% occurring once and the leading ten covering around a fifth. The sample comprised blood, either unsorted or a sorted T cell fraction (not recorded which). These receptors were taken from a male donor with ankylosing spondylitis. Each CDR3 is given with its conserved first and last residue. Each record gives: V gene, D gene, clone size, J gene, CDR3 protein, CDR3 DNA. The D gene is left open where the match is weak. Rows give clone size only sometimes, using once, few, many, or a class for an expanded clone.

>TRBV6-2/TRBV6-3|-|-|TRBJ2-1
CASIQDSLGGGNEQFF
TGTGCCAGCATTCAGGACTCCCTAGGGGGGGGCAATGAGCAGTTCTTC
>TRBV27|-|few|TRBJ2-3
CASSFGTLGDTQYF
TGTGCCAGCAGTTTCGGGACCCTCGGAGATACGCAGTATTTT
>TRBV7-9|-|-|TRBJ1-3
CASSPGQTGNTIYF
TGTGCCAGCAGCCCCGGACAGACTGGAAACACCATATATTTT
>TRBV12-3/TRBV12-4|-|few|TRBJ2-7
CASSPRGKYEQYF
TGTGCCAGCAGTCCTAGGGGGAAGTACGAGCAGTACTTC
>TRBV11-2|-|-|TRBJ1-3
CASSSSFYSGNTIYF
TGTGCCAGCAGCTCCTCGTTCTATTCTGGAAACACCATATATTTT
>TRBV7-9|TRBD1|few|TRBJ2-7
CASSDLGQGSYEQYF
TGTGCCAGCTCTGACTTGGGACAGGGAAGCTACGAGCAGTACTTC
>TRBV5-1|-|-|TRBJ1-1
CASSPLRTENTEAFF
TGCGCCAGCAGCCCGCTTAGGACGGAGAACACTGAAGCTTTCTTT
>TRBV12-3/TRBV12-4|-|-|TRBJ1-2
CASSRPGHYGYTF
TGTGCCAGCAGCCGACCGGGACACTATGGCTACACCTTC
>TRBV28|-|few|TRBJ1-3
CASIPRTGSGNTIYF
TGTGCCAGCATCCCGCGGACGGGTTCTGGAAACACCATATATTTT
>TRBV30|-|few|TRBJ2-5
CAWETGGPETQYF
TGTGCCTGGGAAACCGGGGGTCCTGAGACCCAGTACTTC
>TRBV5-1|-|many|TRBJ2-4
CASSLEAAGKNIQYF
TGCGCCAGCAGCTTGGAGGCGGCAGGAAAAAACATTCAGTACTTC
>TRBV29-1|TRBD2|many|TRBJ2-7
CSVAPHPPGLAGAYEQYF
TGCAGCGTTGCCCCTCATCCCCCGGGACTAGCGGGAGCCTACGAGCAGTACTTC
>TRBV5-1|-|-|TRBJ2-1
CASSLSLSGWNNEQFF
TGCGCCAGCAGCCTGTCTTTGTCCGGGTGGAACAATGAGCAGTTCTTC
>TRBV30|TRBD1|few|TRBJ2-7
CALARQGNDEQYF
TGTGCCCTCGCCCGACAGGGAAACGACGAGCAGTACTTC
>TRBV12-3/TRBV12-4|TRBD1|-|TRBJ1-6
CASSRQGSSYNSPLHF
TGTGCCAGCAGTCGACAGGGAAGCTCCTATAATTCACCCCTCCACTTT
>TRBV27|-|-|TRBJ2-2
CASLTRTAGRNTGELFF
TGTGCCAGCCTGACCCGGACAGCGGGAAGGAACACCGGGGAGCTGTTTTTT
>TRBV12-3/TRBV12-4|-|few|TRBJ2-1
CASRIQNEQFF
TGTGCCAGCAGAATACAGAATGAGCAGTTCTTC
>TRBV4-1|-|-|TRBJ2-7
CASSQDIRGYEQYF
TGCGCCAGCAGCCAAGATATCCGCGGCTACGAGCAGTACTTC
>TRBV11-2|-|-|TRBJ2-2
CASSLGPGEGAGELFF
TGTGCCAGCAGCTTAGGTCCAGGTGAAGGTGCCGGGGAGCTGTTTTTT
>TRBV20-1|-|-|TRBJ2-3
CSAGSETDTQYF
TGCAGTGCTGGGTCCGAGACAGATACGCAGTATTTT
>TRBV9|TRBD1|-|TRBJ2-3
CASSAGTEQYYTDTQYF
TGTGCCAGCAGCGCGGGGACAGAGCAGTACTACACAGATACGCAGTATTTT
>TRBV7-9|TRBD2|few|TRBJ2-1
CASSWSLAAAQFF
TGTGCCAGCAGCTGGTCTCTAGCGGCGGCCCAGTTCTTC
>TRBV20-1|-|few|TRBJ2-3
CSARWATHTDTQYF
TGCAGTGCTAGATGGGCTACCCACACAGATACGCAGTATTTT
>TRBV4-1|-|-|TRBJ2-1
CASSQEASLEQFF
TGCGCCAGCAGCCAAGAGGCCTCCTTAGAGCAGTTCTTC
>TRBV5-1|TRBD2|few|TRBJ2-2
CASSLVLAGTGELFF
TGCGCCAGCAGCTTGGTCCTAGCGGGGACCGGGGAGCTGTTTTTT
>TRBV24-1|-|few|TRBJ2-5
CATSDSRERYQETQYF
TGTGCCACCAGTGATTCCAGGGAAAGATACCAAGAGACCCAGTACTTC
>TRBV28|-|-|TRBJ1-1
CASNSEGPRPHF
TGTGCCAGCAATTCCGAGGGACCGCGCCCTCACTTT
>TRBV5-1|-|-|TRBJ2-5
CASSLETGTKTQYF
TGCGCCAGCAGCTTGGAAACAGGGACAAAGACCCAGTACTTC
>TRBV7-2|-|-|TRBJ2-7
CASSDRHYEQYF
TGTGCCAGCAGCGACCGCCACTACGAGCAGTACTTC
>TRBV12-3/TRBV12-4|TRBD2|-|TRBJ2-1
CASRRSGLAGVEQFF
TGTGCCAGCAGACGATCGGGACTAGCGGGAGTTGAGCAGTTCTTC
>TRBV18|TRBD1|-|TRBJ1-6
CASSPSVGQINSPLHF
TGTGCCAGCTCACCTTCGGTGGGACAGATTAATTCACCCCTCCACTTT
>TRBV24-1|-|many|TRBJ2-1
CATSDRRGADSYNEQFF
TGTGCCACCAGTGACAGAAGGGGGGCCGACTCCTACAATGAGCAGTTCTTC
>TRBV28|-|few|TRBJ2-1
CASSHGPGYYNEQFF
TGTGCCAGCAGCCATGGACCGGGATACTACAATGAGCAGTTCTTC
>TRBV9|-|few|TRBJ1-4
CASSPENGGAEKLFF
TGTGCCAGCAGCCCGGAGAACGGGGGCGCGGAAAAACTGTTTTTT
>TRBV7-9|TRBD1|-|TRBJ1-1
CASSSTGGRETEAFF
TGTGCCAGCAGCTCAACAGGGGGCAGAGAGACTGAAGCTTTCTTT
>TRBV5-1|-|few|TRBJ1-1
CASSQQGLNTEAFF
TGCGCCAGCAGCCAACAGGGACTGAACACTGAAGCTTTCTTT
>TRBV27|TRBD2|few|TRBJ2-1
CASTLLAGANEQFF
TGTGCCAGCACCCTACTAGCGGGAGCCAATGAGCAGTTCTTC
>TRBV28|-|few|TRBJ1-5
CASSPGASSNQPQHF
TGTGCCAGCAGTCCCGGTGCCTCTAGCAATCAGCCCCAGCATTTT
>TRBV20-1|-|once|TRBJ2-3
CSASHADTQYF
TGCAGTGCTAGTCACGCAGATACGCAGTATTTT
>TRBV27|-|few|TRBJ1-1
CASSSILTSEAFF
TGTGCCAGCAGTTCTATCCTTACAAGTGAAGCTTTCTTT